The 9 T cell receptor beta chains listed next were all sequenced from one sample in a study of blood T cell repertoires in COVID-19 (dated by TCRdb to about 2020). Library prep was done by the immunoSEQ multiplex PCR assay. TCRdb stores this immuneACCESS table with in-frame sequences only. Part of the clones is absent; in the studies checked, under half of the shortfall reflects unresolved V genes, and no reason is known for the rest. This sample holds tens of thousands of clones; around 80% were observed only once. 10% of the sample goes to the ten largest clones. Material for sequencing was peripheral blood. These receptors were collected from a man aged 60-69 years with acute or convalescent COVID-19.

This clone was counted only a few times. The chain combines TRBV7-8 with TRBJ2-5, with 11 bases fitting TRBD1. J lost 5 bases, V lost 5 bases, and 7 bases had no gene match. Germline-derived CDR1 and CDR2 are SGHVS and FQNEAQ. The CDR3 totals 15 residues. CDR3 coding DNA: TGTGCCAGCAGCCCAGGACAGGGGGCGGGGGAGACCCAGTACTTC. This gives the protein CASSPGQGAGETQYF.

This chain connects TRBV29-1 to TRBJ1-1; a possible D gene is TRBD1 (6 bases). The CDR3 totals 11 residues. V lost 7 bases, J lost 0 bases, and 6 bases lay in between. Germline CDR1 reads SQVTM; CDR2 reads ANQGSEA. This chain's CDR3 is CSGTVNTEAFF. The CDR3 nucleotides read TGCAGCGGGACAGTGAACACTGAAGCTTTCTTT.

The V gene is TRBV29-1, the J gene TRBJ1-2; TRBD1 is a possible D gene (6 bases). The CDR3 extends over 12 amino acids. CDR1 SQVTM and CDR2 ANQGSEA come from the germline V gene. Between the trimmed V and J ends, which lost 6 bases and 4 bases, there was a span of 12 bases. The CDR3 coding sequence is TGCAGCGTAGTACAGGGAAGCTATGGCTACACCTTC. Amino acid sequence: CSVVQGSYGYTF.

The J gene is TRBJ2-5, the V gene TRBV19, with 7 bases matching TRBD1. The CDR3 has 14 residues. After removal of 7 bases from V and 2 bases from J, the junction contained 7 bases not matched to a gene. Germline V gene data show CDR1 as LNHDA and CDR2 as SQIVND (reference sequence). The CDR3, as DNA: TGTGCCAGTACAACACGGGACAGACAAGAGACCCAGTACTTC. Amino acids: CASTTRDRQETQYF.

Note on this clone: One junction end does not reproduce the germline sequence, and a read error may be involved. The rearrangement links TRBV2 to TRBJ2-5; 7 positions match TRBD1. CDR1 and CDR2 (germline): SNHLY, FYNNEI. The CDR3 extends over 11 amino acids. CDR3 sequence reads: CASSDYARGNF. DNA of the CDR3: TGTGCCAGCAGTGACTATGCCAGGGGGAACTTC.

The chain has TRBV5-1 and TRBJ2-3, with 12 bases lining up with TRBD2. The CDR3 is made up of 19 amino acids. Germline assignment: CDR1 SGHRS and CDR2 YFSETQ. V lost 0 bases and J lost 3; bases outside the gene matches: 11. The CDR3: CASSLELAGGAGDTDTQYF. CDR3 nucleotide sequence: TGCGCCAGCAGCTTGGAACTAGCGGGAGGCGCGGGTGATACAGATACGCAGTATTTT.

The genes are TRBV5-6 and TRBJ2-1; TRBD2 agrees at 11 bases. The CDR3 runs to 16 residues. CDR1 and CDR2 from the germline V gene are SGHDT and YYEEEE. With V trimmed by 4 bases and J by 6 bases, 9 bases remained unmatched. CDR3: CASSHVAGGTLNEQFF. The CDR3 nucleotides read TGTGCCAGCAGCCACGTAGCGGGAGGGACTCTCAATGAGCAGTTCTTC.

The rearrangement uses TRBV7-2 and TRBJ2-7, with 8 bases aligning to TRBD2. Germline V gene data show CDR1 as SGHTA and CDR2 as FQGNSA. Germline trimming cut 2 bases from V and 4 bases from J; bases unmatched to any gene: 7. CDR3 length: 15 residues. In nucleotides, the CDR3 is TGTGCCAGCAGCTTACAGGGGACTAGTATTTACGAGCAGTACTTC. Translation gives CASSLQGTSIYEQYF.

The chain employs TRBV15 and TRBJ1-1; TRBD1 agrees at 7 bases. The CDR3 runs to 14 residues. Germline-derived CDR1 and CDR2 are LNHNV and YYDKDF (reference sequence). After removal of 3 bases from V and 6 bases from J, the junction contained 7 bases not matched to a gene. CDR3: CATSSQQGSPEAFF. In DNA, the CDR3 is TGTGCCACCAGCAGCCAACAGGGGTCCCCTGAAGCTTTCTTT.